The rows below give T cell receptor beta chains drawn from one sample of a study of cytomegalovirus exposure and HLA in healthy donors. The method was immunoSEQ multiplex PCR; TCRdb's version includes in-frame clones alone and lacks a portion of them. The sample gives 150,000 to 200,000 clones, just under 90% of which show up once; about a tenth is in the top ten. The sequencing sample was made of PBMCs. Every receptor here comes from a young woman in good health and CMV-seropositive. The CDR3 runs from the conserved cysteine through the conserved F or W. A D gene is named only where the DNA matches it firmly. For some rows the clone size is stated as once, few or many, or as a class when expanded; others skip it.

d_gene	j_gene	v_gene	abundance	len	CDR3aa	CDR3nt
TRBD2	TRBJ2-1	TRBV30	.	15	CAWSVNLAGNNEQFF	TGTGCCTGGAGTGTAAACCTAGCGGGAAACAATGAGCAGTTCTTC
TRBD2	TRBJ2-1	TRBV2	few	15	CASIQTSGRTGEQFF	TGTGCCAGCATCCAGACTAGCGGGAGAACTGGTGAGCAGTTCTTC
TRBD2	TRBJ2-3	TRBV5-1	.	16	CASSLGDYPGTDTQYF	TGCGCCAGCAGCTTGGGGGACTACCCCGGGACAGATACGCAGTATTTT
.	TRBJ2-6	TRBV7-3	.	14	CASQTGAGANVLTF	TGTGCCAGCCAAACAGGCGCCGGGGCCAACGTCCTGACTTTC
.	TRBJ2-3	TRBV6-1	.	13	CASKVGVSDTQYF	TGTGCCAGCAAAGTGGGAGTGTCAGATACGCAGTATTTT
.	TRBJ2-1	TRBV5-1	.	16	CASSLFTGVSANEQFF	TGCGCCAGCAGCCTATTCACGGGGGTATCGGCCAATGAGCAGTTCTTC
.	TRBJ2-3	TRBV11-2	.	15	CASSQRSGSTDTQYF	TGTGCCAGCAGCCAAAGGAGCGGTAGCACAGATACGCAGTATTTT
.	TRBJ2-4	TRBV7-2	.	14	CASSLIGSRDIQYF	TGTGCCAGCAGCTTAATCGGGAGCCGGGACATTCAGTACTTC
TRBD1	TRBJ1-1	TRBV27	.	14	CASSYQGANTEAFF	TGTGCCAGCAGTTACCAGGGGGCTAACACTGAAGCTTTCTTT
.	TRBJ2-1	TRBV7-2	.	14	CASSTRLVRDEQFF	TGTGCCAGCAGCACCCGACTAGTTAGGGATGAGCAGTTCTTC
TRBD1	TRBJ1-1	TRBV5-4	.	13	CASSETGGDEAFF	TGTGCCAGCAGCGAAACAGGGGGCGATGAAGCTTTCTTT
TRBD2	TRBJ2-1	TRBV19	.	15	CASSMSSGPYNEQFF	TGTGCCAGTAGTATGTCTAGCGGGCCATACAATGAGCAGTTCTTC
TRBD1	TRBJ1-3	TRBV9	.	16	CASSEGGTGIGNTIYF	TGTGCCAGCAGCGAGGGGGGGACAGGGATTGGAAACACCATATATTTT
TRBD1	TRBJ1-2	TRBV7-9	.	15	CASSLETGGNYGYTF	TGTGCCAGCAGCTTAGAGACAGGGGGAAACTATGGCTACACCTTC
TRBD1	TRBJ1-3	TRBV19	once	16	CASSIVTGQIGNTIYF	TGTGCCAGTAGTATAGTAACGGGACAGATTGGAAACACCATATATTTT
.	TRBJ2-2	TRBV6-6	.	14	CASRGEYVSGELFF	TGTGCCAGCAGGGGAGAATATGTATCCGGGGAGCTGTTTTTT
.	TRBJ1-1	TRBV5-6	.	15	CASSLGQVRNTEAFF	TGTGCCAGCAGCTTGGGACAGGTTCGGAACACTGAAGCTTTCTTT
.	TRBJ2-2	TRBV20-1	.	11	CSARRPGELFF	TGCAGTGCCCGGCGGCCCGGGGAGCTGTTTTTT
.	TRBJ2-7	TRBV5-6	.	11	CASSTYYEQYF	TGTGCCAGCAGTACATACTACGAGCAGTACTTC
TRBD1	TRBJ1-5	TRBV19	.	16	CATSHPGTGNNQPQHF	TGTGCCACCTCCCACCCGGGGACAGGCAACAATCAGCCCCAGCATTTT
TRBD2	TRBJ2-5	TRBV6-5	.	16	CASSSLGSGKKETQYF	TGTGCCAGCAGTTCCCTAGGGAGCGGGAAAAAAGAGACCCAGTACTTC
TRBD2	TRBJ2-3	TRBV5-1	.	15	CASSLGLAEGYTQYF	TGCGCCAGCAGCTTAGGGCTAGCGGAGGGTTATACGCAGTATTTT
TRBD1	TRBJ1-1	TRBV30	.	12	CAWAGTASEAFF	TGTGCCTGGGCAGGGACAGCGAGTGAAGCTTTCTTT
.	TRBJ2-1	TRBV27	.	13	CASSTQTRNEQFF	TGTGCCAGCAGCACGCAAACGAGGAATGAGCAGTTCTTC
.	TRBJ2-1	TRBV12-5	.	13	CASGLGRGNEQFF	TGTGCTAGTGGTTTGGGCAGAGGCAATGAGCAGTTCTTC
TRBD2	TRBJ2-7	TRBV7-2	once	14	CASSLMGGPYEQYF	TGTGCCAGCAGCTTAATGGGAGGGCCCTACGAGCAGTACTTC
.	TRBJ2-7	TRBV6-6	.	12	CASRTTHYEQYF	TGTGCCAGCAGGACTACTCATTACGAGCAGTACTTC
TRBD1	TRBJ2-2	TRBV18	.	15	CASRNRQGNTGELFF	TGTGCCAGCCGGAATCGACAGGGGAACACCGGGGAGCTGTTTTTT
.	TRBJ1-5	TRBV19	.	13	CASNLGAGQPQHF	TGTGCCAGCAACCTGGGCGCGGGGCAGCCCCAGCATTTT
.	TRBJ2-7	TRBV6-1	.	13	CASIPGWSYEQYF	TGTGCCAGCATCCCAGGCTGGTCCTACGAGCAGTACTTC
.	TRBJ2-7	TRBV2	.	14	CASKNQGTFYEQYF	TGTGCCAGCAAGAACCAGGGGACCTTCTACGAGCAGTACTTC
.	TRBJ2-1	TRBV6-5	.	13	CASSLDFYNEQFF	TGTGCCAGCAGCCTGGACTTCTACAATGAGCAGTTCTTC
TRBD2	TRBJ2-7	TRBV6-5	.	15	CASSSQTSGIGEQYF	TGTGCCAGCAGTTCCCAGACTAGCGGGATCGGCGAGCAGTACTTC
TRBD1	TRBJ1-5	TRBV27	.	17	CASSQINRGRLDQPQHF	TGTGCCAGCAGTCAGATAAACAGGGGGCGCTTGGATCAGCCCCAGCATTTT
.	TRBJ2-7	TRBV7-3	.	13	CASSLNTEGRQYF	TGTGCCAGCAGCTTAAATACAGAAGGAAGGCAGTACTTC
.	TRBJ1-1	TRBV18	.	14	CASSSTQTGKRAFF	TGTGCCAGCTCATCGACGCAAACAGGGAAAAGGGCTTTCTTT
.	TRBJ2-5	TRBV2	.	15	CASSDGLVQEATQYF	TGTGCCAGCAGTGACGGGCTAGTGCAGGAGGCGACCCAGTACTTC
.	TRBJ2-7	TRBV28	.	13	CASSFGSSYEQYF	TGTGCCAGCAGTTTCGGGAGCTCCTACGAGCAGTACTTC
TRBD2	TRBJ2-1	TRBV11-2	.	15	CASSQESGSYNEQFF	TGTGCCAGCAGCCAAGAAAGCGGGAGTTACAATGAGCAGTTCTTC
.	TRBJ2-1	TRBV11-2	.	11	CASSSGTRAFF	TGTGCCAGCAGCTCCGGGACTCGGGCGTTCTTC
.	TRBJ2-2	TRBV28	.	15	CASSYRTLNTGELFF	TGTGCCAGCAGTTACAGGACACTCAACACCGGGGAGCTGTTTTTT
.	TRBJ2-5	TRBV28	.	15	CASRIPDGRDETQYF	TGTGCCAGCAGAATCCCCGACGGTCGGGATGAGACCCAGTACTTC
TRBD2	TRBJ2-7	TRBV19	few	12	CASSMGGVEQYF	TGTGCCAGTAGCATGGGAGGGGTCGAGCAGTACTTC
.	TRBJ2-1	TRBV19	.	15	CASSMTRVSYNEQFF	TGTGCCAGTAGTATGACTAGGGTATCTTACAATGAGCAGTTCTTC
.	TRBJ1-1	TRBV25-1	.	15	CASSFIGGDGTEAFF	TGTGCCAGCAGTTTTATAGGGGGTGACGGCACTGAAGCTTTCTTT
TRBD1	TRBJ2-7	TRBV11-2	.	15	CASSFMGQGRYEQYF	TGTGCCAGCAGCTTTATGGGACAGGGTCGGTACGAGCAGTACTTC
.	TRBJ1-5	TRBV10-3	.	13	CAISGQINQPQHF	TGTGCCATCAGTGGACAGATCAATCAGCCCCAGCATTTT
.	TRBJ2-5	TRBV5-1	.	14	CASSLWYGQETQYF	TGCGCCAGCAGCTTGTGGTACGGGCAAGAGACCCAGTACTTC
.	TRBJ2-1	TRBV2	.	15	CASSVAESSYNEQFF	TGTGCCAGCAGTGTAGCGGAGAGCTCCTACAATGAGCAGTTCTTC
.	TRBJ1-1	TRBV30	few	10	CAGSGGLTFF	TGTGCCGGGAGCGGGGGATTAACTTTCTTT
.	TRBJ1-1	TRBV15	.	14	CATSRDREDTEAFF	TGTGCCACCAGCAGAGACAGGGAGGACACTGAAGCTTTCTTT
.	TRBJ2-3	TRBV6-5	.	13	CASSSPGADTQYF	TGTGCCAGCAGCTCCCCAGGGGCAGATACGCAGTATTTT
TRBD2	TRBJ2-3	TRBV5-1	.	16	CASSFDSGTSTDTQYF	TGCGCCAGCAGCTTCGACAGCGGGACGTCCACAGATACGCAGTATTTT